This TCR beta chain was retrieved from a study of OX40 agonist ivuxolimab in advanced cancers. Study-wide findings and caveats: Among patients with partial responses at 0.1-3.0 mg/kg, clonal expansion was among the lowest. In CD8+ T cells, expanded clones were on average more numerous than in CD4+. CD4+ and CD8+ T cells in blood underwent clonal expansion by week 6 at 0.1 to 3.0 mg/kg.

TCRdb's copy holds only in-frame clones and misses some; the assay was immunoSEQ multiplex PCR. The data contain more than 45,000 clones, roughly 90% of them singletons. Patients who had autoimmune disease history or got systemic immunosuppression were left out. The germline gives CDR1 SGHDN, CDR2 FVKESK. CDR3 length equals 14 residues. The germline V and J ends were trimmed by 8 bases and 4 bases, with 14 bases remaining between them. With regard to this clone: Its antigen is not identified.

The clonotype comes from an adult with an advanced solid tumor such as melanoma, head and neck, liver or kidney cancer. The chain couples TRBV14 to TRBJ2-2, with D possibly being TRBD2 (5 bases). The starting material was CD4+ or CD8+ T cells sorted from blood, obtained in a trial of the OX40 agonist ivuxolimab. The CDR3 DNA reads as TGTGCCAGCGCACCGGGATGGAGCACCGGGGAGCTGTTTTTT. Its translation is CASAPGWSTGELFF.